Reported below is one TCR beta chain. The entry originates in a study of blood T cell repertoires in COVID-19. About the study: COVID-19 samples from acute and convalescent phases originated in the United States, Italy and Spain.

The CDR3 contains 13 residues. V dropped 4 bases and J dropped 4 bases, with 10 bases sitting between them. The V gene's germline CDR1 is SQVTM and CDR2 ANQGSEA. Some clones are missing from TCRdb's copy, which holds only in-frame ones; the method was immunoSEQ multiplex PCR. The repertoire holds some 120,000 clones, 77% seen once, with about 18% in the top ten. The source of this sequence is a man older than 75 with acute or convalescent COVID-19. The source material was peripheral blood. The chain joins TRBV29-1 to TRBJ2-2; D possibly corresponds to TRBD1 (6 bases). This CDR3 reads CSVGGLGTGELFF. The DNA of the CDR3 is TGCAGCGTTGGGGGGCTCGGCACCGGGGAGCTGTTTTTT.